The 26 T cell receptor beta chains below all came from one sample that was sequenced in a study of tumor-infiltrating lymphocytes in primary liver carcinoma. Unsorted bulk tissue, about 18-31 mg of it, served as the source for co-extraction of RNA and DNA. Production of TCR beta cDNA used 400 to 650 ng total RNA together with a constant-region primer. The TCR beta library was amplified through three nested multiplex PCR rounds in a modified ARM-PCR procedure. In the first two PCR rounds, TRBV1-TRBV30 forward primers were paired with a C-beta reverse primer, and each round lasted approximately 9 cycles. TCRdb re-derived calls from the multiplex PCR reads in MiXCR, one entry per CDR3 protein. The sample yields approximately 110,000 distinct CDR3 sequences, around 84% seen once. Material for sequencing was liver tumor tissue from sampling region 3. The subset is: tumor region T3, left-lateral pole. These receptors all come from a man aged 40-49 years with primary liver carcinoma and hepatitis B virus infection.

Note on this clonotype: The junction departs from the called germline gene at one end, perhaps through a read error. The rearrangement uses TRBV4-2 and TRBJ2-1; D is perhaps TRBD2 (6 bases). The CDR3 length is 15 residues. Germline V CDR1 and CDR2: LGHNA, YNFKEQ. For the CDR3, the DNA is TGTACCAGCAGCCTAGGTAGCGGCCCAGAGGATGAGCAGTTCTTC. This encodes CTSSLGSGPEDEQFF.

By share, this clonotype ranks as large (0.1 to 1%). The DNA for the CDR3 is TGTGCCAGCACAAAAGGGGTTGAGCAGTACTTC. Translation: CASTKGVEQYF. The chain employs TRBV11-2 and TRBJ2-7, with a weak D call TRBD1 (5 bases). The germline CDR1 and CDR2 sequences are SGHAT and FQNNGV. V dropped 7 bases and J dropped 7 bases, with 11 bases sitting between them. The CDR3 loop spans 11 amino acids. Using reference TRBV11-2 and TRBJ2-7 for the parts outside the CDR3, the full variable domain is EAGVAQSPRYKIIEKRQSVAFWCNPISGHATLYWYQQILGQGPKLLIQFQNNGVVDDSQLPKDRFSAERLKGVDSTLKIQPAKLEDSAVYLCASTKGVEQYFGPGTRLTVT.

This clonotype is a singleton in its sample. This may be a read error: a much more frequent sequence differs by one nucleotide. The V gene is TRBV15, the J gene TRBJ2-5; D not certain. Germline lookup yields CDR1 LNHNV and CDR2 YYDKDF (reference sequence). The CDR3 is 14 amino acids. V dropped 1 base and J dropped 1 base, with 7 bases sitting between them. CDR3 sequence: CATSRGDSQETQYF. In nucleotides, the CDR3 is TGTGCCACCAGCAGAGGCGATAGCCAAGAGACCCAGTACTTC.

The chain combines TRBV11-2 with TRBJ1-1; D call uncertain. Trimming took off 6 bases at V and 2 bases at J, with 10 bases between the two ends. The CDR3 spans 13 residues. Germline values: CDR1 SGHAT, CDR2 FQNNGV. The CDR3 loop reads CASRLCLNTEAFF. The CDR3 coding sequence is TGTGCCAGCAGGTTATGCCTAAACACTGAAGCTTTCTTT.

The J gene is TRBJ2-1, the V gene TRBV12-5; D not certain. CDR3 length: 13 residues. Deletions cut 4 bases from V and 11 bases from J, with 15 bases between. The germline V gene encodes CDR1 LGHNT and CDR2 FRNRAP. The CDR3 region is CASGSDVHLKQFF. CDR3 DNA: TGTGCTAGTGGTTCCGACGTACATCTAAAGCAGTTCTTC.

On this clonotype itself: Because the CDR3 is missing its conserved closing phenylalanine or tryptophan, this is likely a read error. The chain combines TRBV29-1 with TRBJ2-5; 9 bases are shared with TRBD1. The CDR3 is 15 residues long. Germline V gene lookup returns CDR1 SQVTM and CDR2 ANQGSEA. In nucleotides, the CDR3 is TGCAGCCTTGAAGCGCACAGGGGGCGAGCAGAGACCCAGTACCTC. The encoded protein is CSLEAHRGRAETQYL.

With regard to this clonotype: A read error may account for a junction end that differs from germline. The chain combines TRBV6-5 with TRBJ2-2; D possibly corresponds to TRBD1 (5 bases). Germline V gene data show CDR1 as MNHEY and CDR2 as SVGAGI. The length of the CDR3 is 12 residues. The CDR3 loop is CASSQGVGELFF. CDR3 sequence (DNA): TGTGCTAGCAGTCAAGGGGTCGGGGAGCTGTTTTTT.

With respect to this clonotype: At one end the junction does not follow the germline gene, possibly because of a read error. The J gene is TRBJ2-3, the V gene TRBV12-3 or TRBV12-4, with D perhaps matching TRBD1 or TRBD2 (6 bases each). CDR3 size: 13 residues. The CDR3 DNA follows: TGCGCCAGCAGTCTGGGGGGCGTCATTACGCAGTATTTT. Protein product: CASSLGGVITQYF.

In regard to this clonotype: A junction boundary mismatches the germline segment, possibly from a read error. The V gene is TRBV20-1, the J gene TRBJ2-5; D is unclear. This CDR3 has 16 amino acids. Germline CDR1 is DFQATT and CDR2 is SNEGSKA (reference sequence). CDR3 sequence (DNA): TGTAGTGCTATAGATCCCAGCCTAGGATTTCAAGAGACCCAGTACTTC. Residues: CSAIDPSLGFQETQYF.

Comment on this clonotype: A read error may be the cause here, since a much bigger clone is one base away. The chain uses TRBV5-1 and TRBJ1-1, with D maybe TRBD1 (6 bases). This CDR3 region has 14 residues. Germline CDR1 is SGHRS and CDR2 is YFSETQ. The CDR3 here is CASSLEGDMTEVFF. CDR3 sequence (DNA): TGCGCCAGCAGCTTGGAGGGGGACATGACTGAAGTTTTCTTT.

In the case of this clonotype: Its ends do not fully match the called genes, so a read error is possible. The chain recombines TRBV6-5 with TRBJ1-5; no reliable D call. CDR1 is MNHEY and CDR2 is SVGAGI in the germline V gene. The CDR3 runs to 12 residues. CDR3 DNA sequence: TGTGTCAGCAACGACCCCAATCAGCCCCAGCAATTT. Translation: CVSNDPNQPQQF.

In the case of this clonotype: The junction shows a germline mismatch at one end, possibly a read error. J is TRBJ1-5 and V is TRBV5-5; no clear D gene. The CDR3 covers 15 residues. Germline CDR1 and CDR2: SGHKS and YYEKEE (reference sequence). The CDR3 here is CASSMAVDSNQPQHF. Written as DNA, the CDR3 is TGTGCCAGCAGCATGGCCGTGGATAGCAATCAGCCCCAGCATTTC.

As concerns this clonotype: The junction does not match germline at one end; this may be a read error. The chain joins TRBV30 to TRBJ1-1; D remains ambiguous. The CDR3 has 12 amino acids. The V gene's germline CDR1 is GTSNPN and CDR2 SVGIG (reference sequence). This chain's CDR3 is CAWNGVNTEVFF. The CDR3 DNA reads as TGTGCCTGGAATGGCGTTAACACTGAAGTTTTCTTT.

As concerns this clonotype: One end of the junction varies from germline; a read error may be responsible. The V and J genes are TRBV11-1 and TRBJ1-2; D is uncertain. The CDR3 spans 13 residues. CDR1 is SGHAT and CDR2 is FQDESV in the germline V gene (reference sequence). The CDR3 spells CARSLVRNYDYTF. The CDR3 bases are TGTGCCAGGAGCTTGGTCCGTAACTATGACTACACCTTC.

In the case of this clonotype: No conserved phenylalanine or tryptophan is present at the end of the CDR3, so a read error is the likely explanation. The rearrangement links TRBV11-1 to TRBJ2-4; TRBD2 aligns across 8 bases. The CDR3 totals 17 residues. The germline V gene has CDR1 SGHAT and CDR2 FQDESV (reference sequence). The CDR3 loop reads CASSFPGISGTKNTQYC. The CDR3 DNA reads as TGTGCAAGCAGCTTTCCCGGGATTAGCGGGACCAAAAACACTCAGTACTGC.

CDR3 region: CVIRGVAGGQETQYF. In DNA, the CDR3 is TGTGTCATCAGGGGGGTAGCGGGAGGCCAAGAGACCCAGTACTTC. The chain carries TRBV6-2 or TRBV6-3 and TRBJ2-5, with 10 bases lining up with TRBD2. CDR3 length equals 15 residues. The germline CDR1 and CDR2 sequences are MNHEY and SVGEGT.

This clonotype was counted a few times. CDR3 amino acids: CASTRGTGGCDEQFF. In DNA, the CDR3 is TGTGCCAGCACCCGCGGGACAGGTGGTTGTGATGAGCAGTTCTTC. V is TRBV9 and J is TRBJ2-1; TRBD1 matches 8 bases. Germline trimming cut 6 bases from V and 8 bases from J; bases unmatched to any gene: 13. The CDR3 sequence is 15 residues long. Germline V gene data show CDR1 as SGDLS and CDR2 as YYNGEE.

Concerning this clonotype: Sequence at one end of the junction differs from germline and may be a read error. The V call is TRBV4-1, the J call TRBJ2-1; 11 positions agree with TRBD1. Germline values: CDR1 MGHRA, CDR2 YSYEKL. CDR3 length equals 15 residues. CDR3 loop: CVSSQGQGAWNEQFF. The CDR3 DNA follows: TGCGTCAGCAGTCAAGGACAGGGGGCTTGGAATGAGCAGTTCTTC.

Comments on this clonotype: One junction end does not reproduce the germline sequence, and a read error may be involved. The chain links TRBV4-2 to TRBJ2-5; TRBD1 matches 7 bases. This CDR3 has 15 residues. CDR1 LGHNA and CDR2 YNFKEQ come from the germline V gene. CDR3 sequence (DNA): TGTGCCAGCTGCCAGGGGGACGTTATGGAGGAGACACAGTACTTC. It yields the protein CASCQGDVMEETQYF.

The chain has TRBV6-6 and TRBJ1-5; 7 positions agree with TRBD1. The CDR3 runs 13 residues. In germline, CDR1 is MNHNY, CDR2 SVGAGI (reference sequence). The CDR3 DNA reads TGTACTAGCAGTTCATACAGGGGCCAGCCCCAGCATTTT. Its protein is CTSSSYRGQPQHF.

With respect to this clonotype: This likely comes from a read error, as the CDR3 has no conserved phenylalanine or tryptophan at its end. The chain has TRBV7-9 and TRBJ2-5; TRBD2 might be the D (5 bases). Germline V gene sequence: CDR1 SEHNR, CDR2 FQNEAQ (reference sequence). This CDR3 is built from 12 residues. The CDR3 here is CVSSLEGETQYL. The CDR3 DNA sequence: TGTGTCAGCAGCTTAGAGGGCGAGACCCAGTACCTC.

On this clonotype: The missing conserved phenylalanine or tryptophan at the end of this CDR3 makes a read error likely. The CDR3 region has the DNA TGTGCCAGCAGTCTAACGACCAGCGGGAGGGCCGGCTCGGAGACCCAGTACATC. Its translation is CASSLTTSGRAGSETQYI. The rearrangement joins TRBV4-2 to TRBJ2-5; 10 nucleotides agree with TRBD2. The V gene's germline CDR1 is LGHNA and CDR2 YNFKEQ. Trimming took 6 bases from V and 5 from J; bases not matched to a gene: 18. The CDR3 consists of 18 residues.

V usage is TRBV4-1 and J usage is TRBJ2-5, with TRBD1 identical over 7 bases. Germline trimming cut 3 bases from V and 1 base from J; bases unmatched to any gene: 5. This CDR3 is 15 amino acids long. Germline values: CDR1 MGHRA, CDR2 YSYEKL. CDR3 coding DNA: TGCGCCAGCAGCCACCTGGGACAGTCCCAAGAGACCCAGTACTTC. Its protein is CASSHLGQSQETQYF.

For this clonotype: A junction boundary mismatches the germline segment, possibly from a read error. The rearrangement joins TRBV28 to TRBJ1-2; TRBD1 might be the D (5 bases). CDR1 is MDHEN and CDR2 is SYDVKM in the germline V gene. The CDR3 covers 13 residues. The CDR3 DNA follows: TGCGCCAGCAGCGACAGATCTACTCGAGGCTACACCTTC. Translated, it gives CASSDRSTRGYTF.

To note about this clonotype: Germline is not matched at one junction end, which may reflect a read error. The V and J genes are TRBV4-1 and TRBJ2-1; 8 positions match TRBD2. Germline CDR1 MGHRA, CDR2 YSYEKL. CDR3 length equals 15 residues. CDR3 protein: CASNPLSGIHNVQFF. CDR3 DNA: TGTGCCAGCAACCCTCTTAGCGGGATTCACAATGTGCAGTTCTTC.

This clonotype was picked up a small number of times. Given a much more abundant clone one base away, this may be a read error. This chain uses TRBV5-1 with TRBJ2-1; perhaps TRBD2 as D (5 bases). The CDR3 is 17 amino acids. Trimming cost V 0 bases and J 4 bases, with 17 bases left between them. The V gene's germline CDR1 is SGHRS and CDR2 YFSETQ. CDR3 amino acids: CASSLDPSRLTYNEQFF. CDR3 nucleotides: TGCGCCAGCAGCTTGGATCCTAGCAGGCTAACGTACAATGAGCAGTTCTTC.